The source of this T cell receptor (beta chain) is a study of beta chain features in type 1 diabetes. Looking at the study overall: Healthy donors, compared against patients, showed similar age, gender and cell yields. General observations from the study: People with Type 1 diabetes carried modestly yet significantly shorter TCRB CDR3s in all four CD4+ subsets. PCR could preferentially amplify shorter templates, alike in patients and controls.

This clone was detected a few times. The antigen remains undetermined. Expressed TCRB transcripts were sequenced after all isolated RNA was converted to cDNA. The method was immunoSEQ multiplex PCR; TCRdb's version includes in-frame clones alone and lacks a portion of them. The sample records under 400,000 clones, 10% to 15% being singletons. The V gene end was trimmed by 1 base and the J gene end by 6 bases; junction bases not matched to a gene: 3. The germline CDR1 and CDR2 sequences are LGHNT and FRNRAP. This CDR3 is built from 15 residues. The source of this sequence is a man between 18 and 29 years old in good health. The sample comprised naive CD4+ T cells from blood. The V and J genes are TRBV12-5 and TRBJ2-1, with 10 nucleotides matching TRBD2. DNA for the CDR3: TGTGCTAGTGGTTTGGGGGCTAGCGGGGGCAATGAGCAGTTCTTC. Protein: CASGLGASGGNEQFF. The entire variable domain, with the rest obtained from reference TRBV12-5 and TRBJ2-1, is as follows: DARVTQTPRHKVTEMGQEVTMRCQPILGHNTVFWYRQTMMQGLELLAYFRNRAPLDDSGMPKDRFSAEMPDATLATLKIQPSEPRDSAVYFCASGLGASGGNEQFFGPGTRLTVL.